Given below is one TCR beta chain in context. The sample belongs to a study of shared clonotypes between healthy human individuals. Trimming shortened V by 4 bases and J by 6 bases, and 13 bases separated the two germline ends. This CDR3 has 13 residues. Germline loops: CDR1 SNHLY, CDR2 FYNNEI. In the original processing: Filtering differed because ImmunoSEQ produced junction-only sequences that carried no quality scores. Method: immunoSEQ multiplex PCR; TCRdb's copy keeps in-frame clones and lacks some. V, J and clone size were drawn from that table, and D and trimming were deduced from the DNA. The sample has about 500,000 clones; 60% to 80% are singletons. Genomic DNA of unsorted samples came from 85 million to 95 million PBMCs.

The receptor was isolated from a woman aged 35 to 49 in good health. Some clones in this sample may be carry-over from other donors' samples. Input material: PBMCs. The rearrangement uses TRBV2 and TRBJ2-7; a possible D gene is TRBD2 (6 bases). The CDR3 DNA is TGTGCCAGCAGTGCGGGGGAGGAAGTCGAGCAGTACTTC. This gives the protein CASSAGEEVEQYF.